This paragraph covers one TCR beta chain sequence. Researchers ran the PCR with 60 Vbeta and 13 Jbeta primers. TCRdb keeps only in-frame clones here, not all; method: immunoSEQ multiplex PCR. The sample includes about 240,000 clones, around 81% of them seen just once. This entry belongs to a study of cytomegalovirus exposure and HLA in healthy donors. CDR3 length: 12 residues. Germline V CDR1 and CDR2: MNHNS, SASEGT. V was pared by 3 bases and J by 5 bases, with 7 bases between. Sequencing input: PBMCs. The chain has TRBV6-1 and TRBJ1-2; possibly TRBD1 for D (5 bases). This clonotype was obtained from a woman in her sixties or seventies in good health and CMV-seropositive. The CDR3 region is CASSEGGYGYTF. For the CDR3, the DNA is TGTGCCAGCAGTGAGGGGGGGTATGGCTACACCTTC.